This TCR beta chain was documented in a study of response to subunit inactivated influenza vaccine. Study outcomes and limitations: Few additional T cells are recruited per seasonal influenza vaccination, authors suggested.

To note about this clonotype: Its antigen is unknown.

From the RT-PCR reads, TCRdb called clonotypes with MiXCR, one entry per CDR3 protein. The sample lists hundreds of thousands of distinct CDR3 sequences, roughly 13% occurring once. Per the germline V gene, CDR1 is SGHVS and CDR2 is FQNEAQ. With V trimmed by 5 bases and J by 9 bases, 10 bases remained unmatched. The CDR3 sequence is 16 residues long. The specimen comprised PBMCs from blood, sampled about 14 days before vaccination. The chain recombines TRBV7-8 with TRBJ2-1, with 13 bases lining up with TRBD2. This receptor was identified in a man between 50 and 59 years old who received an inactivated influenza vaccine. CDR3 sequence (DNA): TGTGCCAGCAGCCAGGAAAGACTAGCGGGGGGTTTTGAGCAGTTCTTC. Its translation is CASSQERLAGGFEQFF.